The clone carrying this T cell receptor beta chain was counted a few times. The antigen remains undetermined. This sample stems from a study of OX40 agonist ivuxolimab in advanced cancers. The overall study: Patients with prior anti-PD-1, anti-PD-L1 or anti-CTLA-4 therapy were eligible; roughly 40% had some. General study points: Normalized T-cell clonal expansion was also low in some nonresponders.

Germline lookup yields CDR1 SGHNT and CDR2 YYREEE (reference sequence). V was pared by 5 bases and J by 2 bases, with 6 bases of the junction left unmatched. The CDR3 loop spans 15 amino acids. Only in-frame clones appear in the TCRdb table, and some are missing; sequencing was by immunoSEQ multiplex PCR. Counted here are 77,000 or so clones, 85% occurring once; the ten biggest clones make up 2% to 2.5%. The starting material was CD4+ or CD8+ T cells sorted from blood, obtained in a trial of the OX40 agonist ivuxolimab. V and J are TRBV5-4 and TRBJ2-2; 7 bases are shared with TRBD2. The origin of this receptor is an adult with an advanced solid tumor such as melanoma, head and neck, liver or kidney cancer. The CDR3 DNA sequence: TGTGCCAGCAGTCAGCCGGGAGGTAACACCGGGGAGCTGTTTTTT. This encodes CASSQPGGNTGELFF.